This TCR beta chain was sequenced during a study of blood T cells in healthy people across ages. Germline V gene lookup returns CDR1 ENHRY and CDR2 SYGVKD. The CDR3 loop spans 15 amino acids. Trimming at V came to 4 bases and at J to 4 bases, leaving 6 bases not matched to a gene. Caucasian, healthy and from Russia, the donors were aged between 6 and 90. Per sample, a minimum of 6.5 million PBMCs were isolated. In its sample, this clonotype was seen a few times. A second 7 to 11 cycle PCR used barcoded and J-beta primers. TCRdb processed the 5' RACE reads anew with MiXCR; each CDR3 protein has one entry. Of nearly 800,000 distinct CDR3 sequences listed, around 25% are singletons. The same data also went into a second study, on T cells of mothers and their children.

The rearrangement joins TRBV10-3 to TRBJ2-3; 9 bases align to TRBD1. This TCR was recovered from a boy younger than 18 in good health. The sample comprised blood. CDR3 nucleotide sequence: TGTGCCATCAGTGCGGGACAGGGAAGGGCAGATACGCAGTATTTT. This encodes CAISAGQGRADTQYF.